This T cell receptor beta chain was obtained from a study of T cell repertoires in cytomegalovirus infection. Study overall: Shared public TCR beta signatures pointed to both CMV infection and a matching HLA type.

Each CDR3 protein gets one entry after TCRdb re-called the reads with MiXCR. The data show approximately 250,000 distinct CDR3 sequences, 6% to 8% seen once. Many counts were recorded for this clonotype. The length of the CDR3 is 12 residues. Germline V gene lookup returns CDR1 SGHTA and CDR2 FQGNSA. The V end was cut by 5 bases, the J end by 6 bases, with 11 bases between. Sequences were obtained from PBMCs. The rearrangement joins TRBV7-2 to TRBJ2-7; D remains unclear. This sequence originates from a human donor in good health (CMV status not recorded). Some clones in this sample may be carry-over from other donors' samples. The CDR3 loop is CASSQRQAEQYF. The CDR3 region has the DNA TGTGCCAGCAGCCAAAGGCAAGCCGAGCAGTACTTC.